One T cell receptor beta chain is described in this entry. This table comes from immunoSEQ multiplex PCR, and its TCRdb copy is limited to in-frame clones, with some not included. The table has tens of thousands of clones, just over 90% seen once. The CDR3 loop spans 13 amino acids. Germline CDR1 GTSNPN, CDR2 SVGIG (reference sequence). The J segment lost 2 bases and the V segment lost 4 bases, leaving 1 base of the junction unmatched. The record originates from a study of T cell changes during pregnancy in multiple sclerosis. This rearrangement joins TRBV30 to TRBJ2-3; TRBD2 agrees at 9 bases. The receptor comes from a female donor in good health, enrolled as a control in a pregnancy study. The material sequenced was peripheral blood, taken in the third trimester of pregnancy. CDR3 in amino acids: CAWTSGTTDTQYF. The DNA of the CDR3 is TGTGCCTGGACTAGCGGGACCACAGATACGCAGTATTTT. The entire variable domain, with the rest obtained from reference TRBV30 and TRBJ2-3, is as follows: SQTIHQWPATLVQPVGSPLSLECTVEGTSNPNLYWYRQAAGRGLQLLFYSVGIGQISSEVPQNLSASRPQDRQFILSSKKLLLSDSGFYLCAWTSGTTDTQYFGPGTRLTVL.